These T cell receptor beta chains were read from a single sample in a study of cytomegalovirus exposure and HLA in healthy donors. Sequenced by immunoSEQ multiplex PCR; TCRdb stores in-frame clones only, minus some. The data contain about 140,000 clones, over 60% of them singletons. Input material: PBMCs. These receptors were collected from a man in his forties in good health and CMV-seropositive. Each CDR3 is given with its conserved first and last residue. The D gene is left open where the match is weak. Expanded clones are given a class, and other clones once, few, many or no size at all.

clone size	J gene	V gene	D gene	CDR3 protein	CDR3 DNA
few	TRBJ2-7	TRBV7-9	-	CASSFPQRFSYEQYF	TGTGCCAGCAGCTTCCCCCAGCGGTTCTCCTACGAGCAGTACTTC
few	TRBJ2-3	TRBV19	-	CASSIWSQADTQYF	TGTGCCAGTAGTATATGGTCCCAGGCAGATACGCAGTATTTT
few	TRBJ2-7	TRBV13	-	CASSPTGIYEQYF	TGTGCCAGCAGCCCGACGGGGATCTACGAGCAGTACTTC
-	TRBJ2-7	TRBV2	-	CASRDFSYEQYF	TGTGCCAGCAGAGACTTTTCCTACGAGCAGTACTTC
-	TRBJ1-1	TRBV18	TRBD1	CASSPRLTGETLNTEAFF	TGTGCCAGCTCTCCCCGCTTGACAGGGGAAACGCTGAACACTGAAGCTTTCTTT
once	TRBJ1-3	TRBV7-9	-	CATWSGEGRITGNTIYF	TGTGCCACCTGGTCGGGGGAAGGGCGGATAACTGGAAACACCATATATTTT
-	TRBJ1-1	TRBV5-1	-	CASSLGTGKTEAFF	TGCGCCAGCAGCCTCGGGACTGGGAAGACTGAAGCTTTCTTT
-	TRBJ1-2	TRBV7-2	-	CASSLTQGSYGYTF	TGTGCCAGCAGCCTGACCCAGGGGAGCTATGGCTACACCTTC
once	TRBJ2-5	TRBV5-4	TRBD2	CASSGGGGLRETQYF	TGTGCCAGCAGCGGGGGGGGAGGGTTGAGAGAGACCCAGTACTTC
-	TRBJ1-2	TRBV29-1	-	CSVELGPLRGYTF	TGCAGCGTTGAATTGGGGCCCTTGAGGGGCTACACCTTC
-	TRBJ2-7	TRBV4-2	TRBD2	CASSKASGLTYEQYF	TGTGCCAGCAGCAAAGCATCGGGACTAACCTACGAGCAGTACTTC
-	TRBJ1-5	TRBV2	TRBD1	CASRWTGINQPQHF	TGTGCCAGCAGATGGACAGGGATCAATCAGCCCCAGCATTTT
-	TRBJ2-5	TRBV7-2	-	CASSFGSETQYF	TGTGCCAGCAGCTTCGGGTCAGAGACCCAGTACTTC
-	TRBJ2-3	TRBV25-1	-	CASSEEGIGDTQYF	TGTGCCAGCAGTGAAGAGGGTATAGGGGATACGCAGTATTTT
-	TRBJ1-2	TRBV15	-	CATSKGGSHGYTF	TGTGCCACCAGCAAAGGGGGAAGCCATGGCTACACCTTC
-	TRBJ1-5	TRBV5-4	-	CASSLAGGDGNQPQHF	TGTGCCAGCAGCTTGGCCGGGGGGGACGGCAATCAGCCCCAGCATTTT
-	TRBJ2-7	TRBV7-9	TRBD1	CASSFGTAYEQYF	TGTGCCAGCAGTTTTGGGACAGCGTACGAGCAGTACTTC
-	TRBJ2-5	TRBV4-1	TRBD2	CASSQDRTSGGRGTQYF	TGCGCCAGCAGCCAAGATCGGACTAGCGGGGGGAGGGGGACCCAGTACTTC
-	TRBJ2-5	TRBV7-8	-	CASRRRGREETQYF	TGTGCCAGCAGGCGGAGGGGACGGGAAGAGACCCAGTACTTC
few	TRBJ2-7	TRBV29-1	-	CSYAPLDSPYEQYF	TGCAGCTACGCCCCACTAGATTCCCCCTACGAGCAGTACTTC
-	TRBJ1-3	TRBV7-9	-	CASSSLTGNTIYF	TGTGCCAGCAGCTCCCTAACTGGAAACACCATATATTTT
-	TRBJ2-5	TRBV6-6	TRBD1	CASSRTGGAETQYF	TGTGCCAGCAGTCGGACAGGGGGCGCAGAGACCCAGTACTTC
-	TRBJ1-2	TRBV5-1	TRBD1	CASSRTDRGPYGYTF	TGCGCCAGCAGCCGGACGGACAGGGGGCCCTATGGCTACACCTTC
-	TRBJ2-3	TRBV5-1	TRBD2	CASSLSGLAGGFTDTQYF	TGCGCCAGCAGCTTGTCGGGACTAGCGGGGGGTTTCACAGATACGCAGTATTTT
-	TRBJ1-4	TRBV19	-	CASSLWDTEKLFF	TGTGCCAGTAGTCTTTGGGACACCGAAAAACTGTTTTTT
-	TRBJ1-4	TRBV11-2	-	CASSFSLSGDEKLFF	TGTGCCAGCAGCTTTAGCTTGTCAGGGGATGAAAAACTGTTTTTT
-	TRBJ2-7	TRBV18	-	CASSPHLGGEQYF	TGTGCCAGCTCACCACACCTCGGGGGCGAGCAGTACTTC
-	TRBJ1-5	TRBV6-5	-	CASSASGDRQPQHF	TGTGCCAGCAGTGCGTCAGGGGATCGTCAGCCCCAGCATTTT
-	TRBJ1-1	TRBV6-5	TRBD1	CASRTTGGRAFF	TGTGCCAGCAGAACCACAGGGGGCCGGGCTTTCTTT
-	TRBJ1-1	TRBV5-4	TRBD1	CASSLAGVPRGPNTEAFF	TGTGCCAGCAGCTTGGCCGGGGTTCCCAGGGGGCCGAACACTGAAGCTTTCTTT
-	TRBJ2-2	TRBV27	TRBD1	CASSSSGQAYFENTGELFF	TGTGCCAGCAGTTCCTCGGGACAGGCATACTTCGAGAACACCGGGGAGCTGTTTTTT
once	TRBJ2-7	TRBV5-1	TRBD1	CASSVRTGGDEQYF	TGCGCCAGCAGCGTTCGGACAGGGGGAGACGAGCAGTACTTC
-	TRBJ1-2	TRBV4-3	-	CASSSGPGGYGYTF	TGCGCCAGCAGTTCAGGACCGGGGGGCTATGGCTACACCTTC
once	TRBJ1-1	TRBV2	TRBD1	CASSLQGAGMVTEAFF	TGTGCCAGCAGTTTACAGGGGGCCGGAATGGTGACTGAAGCTTTCTTT
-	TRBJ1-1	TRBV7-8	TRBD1	CASSLRQGMNTEAFF	TGTGCCAGCAGCTTGAGACAGGGGATGAACACTGAAGCTTTCTTT
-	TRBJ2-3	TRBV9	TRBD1	CASSWDRGETDTQYF	TGTGCCAGCAGCTGGGACAGGGGAGAGACAGATACGCAGTATTTT
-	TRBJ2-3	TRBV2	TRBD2	CASRGGKGAF	TGTGCCAGCAGGGGGGGGAAGGGAGCCTTT
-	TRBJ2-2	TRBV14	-	CASSRIRGLTTGELFF	TGTGCCAGCAGCCGGATCAGGGGTCTCACCACCGGGGAGCTGTTTTTT
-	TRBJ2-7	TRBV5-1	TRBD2	CASSTGLAFYSSYEQYF	TGCGCCAGCAGCACGGGACTAGCATTCTATAGCTCCTACGAGCAGTACTTC
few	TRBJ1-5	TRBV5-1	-	CASSLIGSPGQPQHF	TGCGCCAGCAGCTTAATCGGCAGTCCAGGCCAGCCCCAGCATTTT
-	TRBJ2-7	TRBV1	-	CTSSPGSHLASGRIEYEQYF	TGCACCAGCAGCCCGGGTTCCCATCTGGCAAGCGGGAGAATTGAATACGAGCAGTACTTC
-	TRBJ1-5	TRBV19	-	CATSRNPRGNQPQHF	TGTGCCACCTCCCGGAACCCGAGGGGCAATCAGCCCCAGCATTTT
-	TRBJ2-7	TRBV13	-	CASSPGEQGGVEQYF	TGTGCCAGCAGCCCGGGGGAACAGGGGGGGGTCGAGCAGTACTTC
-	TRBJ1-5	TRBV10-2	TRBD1	CASSGDRLQPQHF	TGCGCCAGCAGTGGGGACAGGCTTCAGCCCCAGCATTTT
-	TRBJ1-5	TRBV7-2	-	CASSLVSNQPQHF	TGTGCCAGCAGCTTAGTAAGCAATCAGCCCCAGCATTTT
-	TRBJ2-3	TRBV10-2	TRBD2	CASSLLAGGGDTQYF	TGCGCCAGCAGTTTACTAGCGGGGGGAGGGGATACGCAGTATTTT
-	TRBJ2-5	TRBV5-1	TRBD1	CASSALQGSLETQYF	TGCGCCAGCAGCGCCCTACAGGGGTCATTAGAGACCCAGTACTTC